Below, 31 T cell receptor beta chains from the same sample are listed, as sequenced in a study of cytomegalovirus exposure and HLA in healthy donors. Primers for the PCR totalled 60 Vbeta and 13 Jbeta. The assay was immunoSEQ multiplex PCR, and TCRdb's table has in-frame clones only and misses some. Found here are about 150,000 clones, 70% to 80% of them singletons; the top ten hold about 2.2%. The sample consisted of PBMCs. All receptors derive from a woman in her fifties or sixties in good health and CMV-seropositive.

The CDR3 nucleotides read TGCGCCAGCAGTCGGAGTGGGACAGGACTTTACGAGCAGTACTTC. It yields the protein CASSRSGTGLYEQYF. The chain is built from TRBV10-1 and TRBJ2-7; TRBD1 matches 8 bases. CDR3 length: 15 amino acids. Germline CDR1 reads WNHNN; CDR2 reads SYGVQD (reference sequence). V dropped 5 bases and J dropped 4; count of bases not matched to a gene: 10.

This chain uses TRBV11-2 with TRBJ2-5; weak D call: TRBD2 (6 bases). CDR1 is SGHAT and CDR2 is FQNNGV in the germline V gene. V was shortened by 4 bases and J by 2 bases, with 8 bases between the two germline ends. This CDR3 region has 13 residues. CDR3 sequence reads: CASSSGTQETQYF. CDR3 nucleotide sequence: TGTGCCAGCAGCTCCGGGACTCAAGAGACCCAGTACTTC.

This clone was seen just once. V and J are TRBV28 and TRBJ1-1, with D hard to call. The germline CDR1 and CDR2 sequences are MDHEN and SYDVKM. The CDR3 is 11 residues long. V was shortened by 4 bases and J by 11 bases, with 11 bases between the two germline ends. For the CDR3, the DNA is TGTGCCAGCAGTTCTCGGATCGGGGCTTTCTTT. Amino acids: CASSSRIGAFF.

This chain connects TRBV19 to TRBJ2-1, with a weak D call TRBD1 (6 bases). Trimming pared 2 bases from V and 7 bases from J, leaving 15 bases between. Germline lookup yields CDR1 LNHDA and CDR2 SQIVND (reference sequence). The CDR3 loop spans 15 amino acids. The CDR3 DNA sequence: TGTGCCAGTAGTATACCGCGAGGTGGACAGAATGAGCAGTTCTTC. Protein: CASSIPRGGQNEQFF. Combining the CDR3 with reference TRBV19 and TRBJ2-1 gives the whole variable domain DGGITQSPKYLFRKEGQNVTLSCEQNLNHDAMYWYRQDPGQGLRLIYYSQIVNDFQKGDIAEGYSVSREKKESFPLTVTSAQKNPTAFYLCASSIPRGGQNEQFFGPGTRLTVL.

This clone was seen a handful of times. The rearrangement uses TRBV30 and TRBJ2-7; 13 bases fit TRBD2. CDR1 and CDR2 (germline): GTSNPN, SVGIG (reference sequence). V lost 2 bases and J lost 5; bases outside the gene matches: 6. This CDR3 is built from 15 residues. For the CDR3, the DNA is TGTGCCTGGAGTACCGGACTAGCGGGAGCTAACGAGCAGTACTTC. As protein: CAWSTGLAGANEQYF.

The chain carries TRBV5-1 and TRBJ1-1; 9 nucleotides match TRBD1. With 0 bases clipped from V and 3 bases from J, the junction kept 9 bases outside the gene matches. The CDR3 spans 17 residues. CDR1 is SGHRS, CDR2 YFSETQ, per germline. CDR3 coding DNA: TGCGCCAGCAGCTTGGTTGGACAGGGGTTGAAGGACACTGAAGCTTTCTTT. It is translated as CASSLVGQGLKDTEAFF.

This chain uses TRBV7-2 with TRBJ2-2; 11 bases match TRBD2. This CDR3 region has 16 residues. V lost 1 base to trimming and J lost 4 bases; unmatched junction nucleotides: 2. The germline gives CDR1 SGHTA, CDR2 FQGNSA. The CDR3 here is CASSLVAGGPTGELFF. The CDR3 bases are TGTGCCAGCAGCTTAGTAGCGGGAGGGCCCACCGGGGAGCTGTTTTTT.

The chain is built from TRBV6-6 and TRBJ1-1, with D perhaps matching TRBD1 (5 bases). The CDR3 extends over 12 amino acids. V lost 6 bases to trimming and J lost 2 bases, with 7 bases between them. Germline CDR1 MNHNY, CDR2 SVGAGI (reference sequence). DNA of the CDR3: TGTGCCAGCAGGGGGGGAAACACTGAAGCTTTCTTT. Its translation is CASRGGNTEAFF.

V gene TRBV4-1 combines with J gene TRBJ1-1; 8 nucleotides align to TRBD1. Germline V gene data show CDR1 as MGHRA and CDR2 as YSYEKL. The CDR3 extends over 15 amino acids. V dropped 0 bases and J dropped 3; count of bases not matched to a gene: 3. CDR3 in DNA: TGCGCCAGCAGCCAAGATAAGACAGGGGACACTGAAGCTTTCTTT. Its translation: CASSQDKTGDTEAFF.

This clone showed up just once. The CDR3 nucleotides read TGTGCCAGTAGTATCGAGAGGCGGAGGGAAACTAACTATGGCTACACCTTC. This encodes CASSIERRRETNYGYTF. V and J are TRBV19 and TRBJ1-2; D remains ambiguous. The CDR3 is made up of 17 amino acids. The V gene lost 3 bases and the J gene lost 0 bases, with 17 bases spanning the gap. The germline CDR1 and CDR2 sequences are LNHDA and SQIVND (reference sequence).

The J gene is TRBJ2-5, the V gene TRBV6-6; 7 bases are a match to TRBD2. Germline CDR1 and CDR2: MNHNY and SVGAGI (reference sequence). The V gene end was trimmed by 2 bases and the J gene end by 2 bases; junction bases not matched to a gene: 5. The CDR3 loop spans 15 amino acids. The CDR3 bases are TGTGCCAGCAGTTACGGCGGGAGAGAACAAGAGACCCAGTACTTC. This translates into CASSYGGREQETQYF.

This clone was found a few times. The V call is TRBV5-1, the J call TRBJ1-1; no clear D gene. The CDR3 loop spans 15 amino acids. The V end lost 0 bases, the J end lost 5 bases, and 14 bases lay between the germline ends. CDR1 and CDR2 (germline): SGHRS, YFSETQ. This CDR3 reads CASSLAGSPGTEAFF. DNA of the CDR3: TGCGCCAGCAGCTTGGCCGGGTCCCCGGGGACTGAAGCTTTCTTT.

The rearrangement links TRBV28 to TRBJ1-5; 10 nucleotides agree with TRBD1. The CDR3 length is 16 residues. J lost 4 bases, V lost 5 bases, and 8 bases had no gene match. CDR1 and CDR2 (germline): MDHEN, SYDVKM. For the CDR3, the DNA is TGTGCCAGCAGTCCCGGGGACAGGGGATTTAATCAGCCCCAGCATTTT. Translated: CASSPGDRGFNQPQHF.

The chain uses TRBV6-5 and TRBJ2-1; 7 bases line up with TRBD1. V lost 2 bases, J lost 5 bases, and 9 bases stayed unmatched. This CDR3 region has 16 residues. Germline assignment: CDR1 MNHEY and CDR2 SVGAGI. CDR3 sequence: CASSYVDRLIHNEQFF. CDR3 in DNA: TGTGCCAGCAGTTACGTGGACAGGTTGATTCACAATGAGCAGTTCTTC.

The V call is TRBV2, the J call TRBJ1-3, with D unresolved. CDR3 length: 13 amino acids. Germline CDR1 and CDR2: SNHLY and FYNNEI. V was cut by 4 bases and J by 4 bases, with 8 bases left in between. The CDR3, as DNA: TGTGCCAGCAGTGGATTAGTGGGAAACACCATATATTTT. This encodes CASSGLVGNTIYF.

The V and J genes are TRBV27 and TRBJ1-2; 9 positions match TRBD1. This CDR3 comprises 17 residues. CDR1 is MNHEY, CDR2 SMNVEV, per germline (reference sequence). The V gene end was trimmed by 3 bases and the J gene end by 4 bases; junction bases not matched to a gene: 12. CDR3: CASSFSSRTGDSYGYTF. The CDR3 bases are TGTGCCAGCAGTTTTTCTTCTCGGACAGGGGATTCCTATGGCTACACCTTC.

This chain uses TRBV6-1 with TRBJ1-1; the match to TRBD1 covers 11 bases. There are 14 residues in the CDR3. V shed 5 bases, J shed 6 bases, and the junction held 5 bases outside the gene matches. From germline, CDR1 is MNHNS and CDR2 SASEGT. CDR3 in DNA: TGTGCCAGCAGTTGGGACAGGGGGGGCGCTGAAGCTTTCTTT. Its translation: CASSWDRGGAEAFF.

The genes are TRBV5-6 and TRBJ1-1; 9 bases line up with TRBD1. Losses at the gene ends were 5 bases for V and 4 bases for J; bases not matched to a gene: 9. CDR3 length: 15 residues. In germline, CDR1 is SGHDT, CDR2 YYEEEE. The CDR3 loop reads CASRGPGQGFTEAFF. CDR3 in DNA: TGTGCCAGCAGGGGACCGGGACAGGGTTTCACTGAAGCTTTCTTT. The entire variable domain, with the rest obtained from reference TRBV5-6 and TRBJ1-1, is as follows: DAGVTQSPTHLIKTRGQQVTLRCSPKSGHDTVSWYQQALGQGPQFIFQYYEEEERQRGNFPDRFSGHQFPNYSSELNVNALLLGDSALYLCASRGPGQGFTEAFFGQGTRLTVV.

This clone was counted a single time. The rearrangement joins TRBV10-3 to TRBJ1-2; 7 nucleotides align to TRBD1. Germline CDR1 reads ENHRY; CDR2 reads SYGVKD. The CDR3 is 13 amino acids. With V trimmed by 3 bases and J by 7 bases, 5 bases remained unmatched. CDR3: CAISDSGTAGYTF. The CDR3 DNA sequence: TGTGCCATCAGTGATTCCGGGACAGCTGGCTACACCTTC.

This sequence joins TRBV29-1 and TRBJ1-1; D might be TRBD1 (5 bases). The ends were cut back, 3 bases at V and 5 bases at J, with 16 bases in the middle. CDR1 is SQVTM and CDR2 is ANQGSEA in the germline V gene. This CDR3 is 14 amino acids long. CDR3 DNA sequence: TGCAGCGTTGACCCGCCCGGGGGAGGGACTGAAGCTTTCTTT. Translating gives CSVDPPGGGTEAFF. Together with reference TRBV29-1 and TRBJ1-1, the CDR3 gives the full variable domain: SAVISQKPSRDICQRGTSLTIQCQVDSQVTMMFWYRQQPGQSLTLIATANQGSEATYESGFVIDKFPISRPNLTFSTLTVSNMSPEDSSIYLCSVDPPGGGTEAFFGQGTRLTVV.

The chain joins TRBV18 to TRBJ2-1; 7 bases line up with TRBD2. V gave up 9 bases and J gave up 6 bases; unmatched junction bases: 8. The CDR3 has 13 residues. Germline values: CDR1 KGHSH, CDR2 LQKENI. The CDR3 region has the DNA TGTGCCAGTCTCTTGCGGGAGTCCAATGAGCAGTTCTTC. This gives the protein CASLLRESNEQFF.

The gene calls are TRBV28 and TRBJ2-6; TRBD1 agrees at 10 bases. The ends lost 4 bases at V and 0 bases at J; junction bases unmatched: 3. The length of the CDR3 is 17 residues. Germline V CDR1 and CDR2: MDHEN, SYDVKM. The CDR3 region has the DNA TGTGCCAGCAGTTCGGGACAGGGGACCTCTGGGGCCAACGTCCTGACTTTC. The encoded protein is CASSSGQGTSGANVLTF.

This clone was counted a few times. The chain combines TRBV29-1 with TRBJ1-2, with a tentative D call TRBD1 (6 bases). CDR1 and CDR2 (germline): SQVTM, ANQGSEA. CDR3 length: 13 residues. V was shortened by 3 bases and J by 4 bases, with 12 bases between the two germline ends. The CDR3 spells CSVDLGRGYGYTF. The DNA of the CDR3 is TGCAGCGTTGATTTGGGCAGGGGCTATGGCTACACCTTC.

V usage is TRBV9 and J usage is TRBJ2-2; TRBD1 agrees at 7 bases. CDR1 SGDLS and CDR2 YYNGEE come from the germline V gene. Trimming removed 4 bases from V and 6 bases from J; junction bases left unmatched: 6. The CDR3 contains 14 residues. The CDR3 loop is CASSMYQGAGELFF. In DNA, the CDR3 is TGTGCCAGCAGCATGTACCAGGGGGCCGGGGAGCTGTTTTTT.

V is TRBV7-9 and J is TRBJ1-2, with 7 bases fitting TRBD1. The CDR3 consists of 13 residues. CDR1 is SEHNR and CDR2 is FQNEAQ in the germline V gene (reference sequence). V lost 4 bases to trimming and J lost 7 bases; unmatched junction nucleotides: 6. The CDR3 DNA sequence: TGTGCCAGCAGCTCTACAGGGGTCGGTGGCTACACCTTC. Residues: CASSSTGVGGYTF.

CDR3 in DNA: TGTGCCAGCAGTTTCAGAGGGGGCCAGGGCTACACCTTC. Translation gives CASSFRGGQGYTF. The genes are TRBV27 and TRBJ1-2, with 7 nucleotides matching TRBD1. The CDR3 is 13 amino acids. Germline CDR1 is MNHEY and CDR2 is SMNVEV (reference sequence). V lost 3 bases, J lost 8 bases, and 6 bases stayed unmatched.

The CDR3 is CASSLFLGGGRGYTF. CDR3 sequence (DNA): TGTGCCAGCAGTTTGTTCCTCGGGGGCGGGAGAGGCTACACCTTC. The chain uses TRBV28 and TRBJ1-2; possibly TRBD1 for D (6 bases). Germline V CDR1 and CDR2: MDHEN, SYDVKM. The CDR3 spans 15 residues. V lost 3 bases and J lost 8, with 19 bases in between.

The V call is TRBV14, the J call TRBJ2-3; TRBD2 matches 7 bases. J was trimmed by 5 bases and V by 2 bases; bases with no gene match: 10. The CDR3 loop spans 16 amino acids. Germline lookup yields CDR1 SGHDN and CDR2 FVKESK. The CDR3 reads CASSQRGGSVGDTQYF. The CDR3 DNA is TGTGCCAGCAGCCAACGGGGCGGGAGTGTTGGAGATACGCAGTATTTT.

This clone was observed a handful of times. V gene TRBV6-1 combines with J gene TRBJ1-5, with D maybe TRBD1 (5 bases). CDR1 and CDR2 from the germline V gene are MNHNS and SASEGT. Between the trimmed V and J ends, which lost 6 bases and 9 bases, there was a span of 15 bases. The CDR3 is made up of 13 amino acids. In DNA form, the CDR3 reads TGTGCCAGCAGCCCGGGACTGATGGGGCCCCAGCATTTT. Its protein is CASSPGLMGPQHF.

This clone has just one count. The CDR3 loop is CASSLRTGPNQPQHF. The CDR3, as DNA: TGTGCCAGCAGTTTAAGGACAGGGCCCAATCAGCCCCAGCATTTT. The chain joins TRBV28 to TRBJ1-5; 8 positions match TRBD1. The CDR3 has 15 residues. With 2 bases clipped from V and 3 bases from J, the junction kept 3 bases outside the gene matches. The germline CDR1 and CDR2 sequences are MDHEN and SYDVKM.

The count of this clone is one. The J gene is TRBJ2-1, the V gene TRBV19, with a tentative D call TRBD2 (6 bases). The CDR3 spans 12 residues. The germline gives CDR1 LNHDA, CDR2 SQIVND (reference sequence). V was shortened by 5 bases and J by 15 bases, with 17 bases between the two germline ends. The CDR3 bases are TGTGCCAGTAGTGTTCCGGGACTCCCGGGGTTCTTC. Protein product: CASSVPGLPGFF.